This TCR beta chain derives from a study of blood T cell repertoires in COVID-19. For the study at large: COVID-19 samples collected from the United States, Italy and Spain covered acute and convalescent phases. PBMCs, B-cell-depleted T cells, or T cells provided the cDNA or gDNA that made up the material.

This clone appeared a single time. Authors' processing steps: Counts of nucleated cells, estimated from reference gene primer amplification, were obtained. TCRdb's copy holds only in-frame clones and misses some; the assay was immunoSEQ multiplex PCR. The V and J calls and clone size were taken over from that table, and D and trimming were inferred from the DNA. The sample holds about 210,000 clones, about four fifths seen once. CDR3 length equals 14 residues. Per the germline V gene, CDR1 is SGHNT and CDR2 is YYREEE (reference sequence). The V gene lost 4 bases and the J gene lost 5 bases, with 14 bases spanning the gap.

The chain uses TRBV5-4 and TRBJ2-3; possible D gene TRBD1, 6 bases. The sequenced sample consisted of peripheral blood. This TCR was sampled from a woman in her forties or fifties with active or convalescent COVID-19. The CDR3, as DNA: TGTGCCAGCAGCCACAGGGTTTTGGGAGATACGCAGTATTTT. Its protein product is CASSHRVLGDTQYF.